The text below deals with one TCR beta chain. Germline V gene sequence: CDR1 SNHLY, CDR2 FYNNEI. The junction had 9 bases not matched to a gene; V was cut back by 6 bases and J by 5 bases. The length of the CDR3 is 16 residues. This record belongs to a study of cytomegalovirus exposure and HLA in healthy donors. The PCR employed 60 Vbeta primers together with 13 Jbeta primers. Here immunoSEQ multiplex PCR was the method, and the copy in TCRdb shows in-frame clones only, minus some. Of under 200,000 clones listed, 75% are singletons. The material sequenced was PBMCs. V usage is TRBV2 and J usage is TRBJ2-5; TRBD2 matches at 13 bases. The TCR originated in a female donor in good health and CMV-seronegative. The CDR3 DNA reads TGTGCCAGCAGACTCCGGGGACTAGCGGGACGGGAGACCCAGTACTTC. Encoded protein: CASRLRGLAGRETQYF. The whole variable domain, filled in from reference TRBV2 and TRBJ2-5, reads EPEVTQTPSHQVTQMGQEVILRCVPISNHLYFYWYRQILGQKVEFLVSFYNNEISEKSEIFDDQFSVERPDGSNFTLKIRSTKLEDSAMYFCASRLRGLAGRETQYFGPGTRLLVL.